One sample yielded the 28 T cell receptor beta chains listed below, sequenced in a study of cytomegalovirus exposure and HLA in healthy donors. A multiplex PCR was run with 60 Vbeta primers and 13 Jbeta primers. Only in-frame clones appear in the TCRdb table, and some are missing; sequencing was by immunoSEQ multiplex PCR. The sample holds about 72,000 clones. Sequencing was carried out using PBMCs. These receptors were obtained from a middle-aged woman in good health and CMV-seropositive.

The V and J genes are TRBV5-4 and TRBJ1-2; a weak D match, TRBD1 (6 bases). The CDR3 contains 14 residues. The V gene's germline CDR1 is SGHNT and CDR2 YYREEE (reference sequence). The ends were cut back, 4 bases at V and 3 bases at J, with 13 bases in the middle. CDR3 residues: CASSPRDTDYGYTF. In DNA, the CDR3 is TGTGCCAGCAGCCCCCGGGACACCGACTATGGCTACACCTTC.

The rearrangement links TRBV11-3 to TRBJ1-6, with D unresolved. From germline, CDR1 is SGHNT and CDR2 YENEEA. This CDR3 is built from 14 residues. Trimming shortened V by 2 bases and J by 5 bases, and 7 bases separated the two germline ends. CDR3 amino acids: CASSLTRNNSPLHF. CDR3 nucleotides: TGTGCCAGCAGCTTAACTAGGAATAATTCACCCCTCCACTTT.

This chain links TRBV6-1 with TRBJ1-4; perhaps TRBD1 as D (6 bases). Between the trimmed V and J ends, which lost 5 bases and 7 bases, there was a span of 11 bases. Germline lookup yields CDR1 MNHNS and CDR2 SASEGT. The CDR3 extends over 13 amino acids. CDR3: CASSIRTAEKLFF. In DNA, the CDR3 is TGTGCCAGCAGTATTCGGACAGCTGAAAAACTGTTTTTT.

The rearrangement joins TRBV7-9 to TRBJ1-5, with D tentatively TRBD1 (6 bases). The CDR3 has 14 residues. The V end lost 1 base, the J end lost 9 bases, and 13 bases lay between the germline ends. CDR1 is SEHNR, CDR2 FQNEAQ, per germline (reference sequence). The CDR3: CASSLGLQGAPQHF. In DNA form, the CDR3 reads TGTGCCAGCAGCTTAGGACTACAGGGAGCGCCCCAGCATTTT.

CDR3 in amino acids: CASSSGNYGYTF. DNA for the CDR3: TGTGCCAGCAGTTCAGGGAACTATGGCTACACCTTC. The chain joins TRBV28 to TRBJ1-2, with a weak D call TRBD1 (5 bases). Germline CDR1 and CDR2: MDHEN and SYDVKM. The CDR3 is 12 residues long. Deletions cut 4 bases from V and 2 bases from J, with 5 bases between.

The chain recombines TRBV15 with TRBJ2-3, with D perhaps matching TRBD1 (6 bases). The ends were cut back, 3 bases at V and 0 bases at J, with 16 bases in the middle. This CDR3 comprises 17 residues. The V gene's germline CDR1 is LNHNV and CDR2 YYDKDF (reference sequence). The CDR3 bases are TGTGCCACCAGCAGGGTTCGAGGGGGTAGGAGCACAGATACGCAGTATTTT. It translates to CATSRVRGGRSTDTQYF.

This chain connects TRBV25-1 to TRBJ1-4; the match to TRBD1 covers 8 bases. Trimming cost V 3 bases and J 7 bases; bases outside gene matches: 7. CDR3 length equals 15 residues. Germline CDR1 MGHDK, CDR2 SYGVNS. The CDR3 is CASSDSPGGREKLFF. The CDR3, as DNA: TGTGCCAGCAGTGACTCCCCAGGGGGCCGTGAAAAACTGTTTTTT.

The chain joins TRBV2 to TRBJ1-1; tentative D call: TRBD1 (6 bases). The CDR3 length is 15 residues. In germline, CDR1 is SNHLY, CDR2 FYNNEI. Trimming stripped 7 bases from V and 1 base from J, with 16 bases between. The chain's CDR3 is CASMGGAEGNTEAFF. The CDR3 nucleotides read TGTGCCAGCATGGGGGGGGCCGAAGGGAACACTGAAGCTTTCTTT. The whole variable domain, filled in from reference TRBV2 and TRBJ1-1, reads EPEVTQTPSHQVTQMGQEVILRCVPISNHLYFYWYRQILGQKVEFLVSFYNNEISEKSEIFDDQFSVERPDGSNFTLKIRSTKLEDSAMYFCASMGGAEGNTEAFFGQGTRLTVV.

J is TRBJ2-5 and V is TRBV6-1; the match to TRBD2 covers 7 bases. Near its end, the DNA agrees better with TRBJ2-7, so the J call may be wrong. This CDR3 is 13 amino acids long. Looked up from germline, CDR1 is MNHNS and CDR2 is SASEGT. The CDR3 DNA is TGTGCCAGCAGTTCAAGCGGGACCTACGAGCAGTACTTC. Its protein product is CASSSSGTYEQYF.

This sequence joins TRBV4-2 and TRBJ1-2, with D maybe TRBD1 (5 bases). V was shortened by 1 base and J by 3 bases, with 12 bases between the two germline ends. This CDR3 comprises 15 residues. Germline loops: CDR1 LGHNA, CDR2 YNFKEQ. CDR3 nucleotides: TGTGCCAGCAGCCAAGGGGGGGAAGGGGACTATGGCTACACCTTC. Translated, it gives CASSQGGEGDYGYTF.

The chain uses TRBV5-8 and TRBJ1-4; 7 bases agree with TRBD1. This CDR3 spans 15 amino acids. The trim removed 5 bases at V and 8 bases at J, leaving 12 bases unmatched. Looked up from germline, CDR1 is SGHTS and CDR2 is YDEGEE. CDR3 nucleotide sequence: TGTGCCAGCAGTCTAGGGGTCGGGACAGTCGAAAAACTGTTTTTT. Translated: CASSLGVGTVEKLFF.

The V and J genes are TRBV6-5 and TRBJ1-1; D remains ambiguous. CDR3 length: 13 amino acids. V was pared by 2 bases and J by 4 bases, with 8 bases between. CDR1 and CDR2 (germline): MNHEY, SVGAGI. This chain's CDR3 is CASSYLKSTEAFF. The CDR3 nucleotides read TGTGCCAGCAGTTACCTAAAGAGCACTGAAGCTTTCTTT.

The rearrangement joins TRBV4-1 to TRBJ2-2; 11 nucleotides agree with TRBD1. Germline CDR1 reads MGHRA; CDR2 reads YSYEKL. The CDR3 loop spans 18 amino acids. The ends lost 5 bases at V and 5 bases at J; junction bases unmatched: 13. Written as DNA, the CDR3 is TGCGCCAGCAGCTCAACCCCTGGACAGGGGGCTAGTACCGGGGAGCTGTTTTTT. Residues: CASSSTPGQGASTGELFF.

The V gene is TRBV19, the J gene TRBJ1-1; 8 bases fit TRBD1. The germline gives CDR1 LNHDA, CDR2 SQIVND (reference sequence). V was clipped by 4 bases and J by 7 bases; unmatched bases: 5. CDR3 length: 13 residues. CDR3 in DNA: TGTGCCAGTAGTAAGGACAGGGAGGGTGAAGCTTTCTTT. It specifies CASSKDREGEAFF.

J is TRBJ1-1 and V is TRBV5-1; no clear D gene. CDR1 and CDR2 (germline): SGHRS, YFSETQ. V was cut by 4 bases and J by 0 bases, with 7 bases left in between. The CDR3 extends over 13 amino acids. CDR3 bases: TGCGCCAGCAGCCAGACACTGAACACTGAAGCTTTCTTT. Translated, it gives CASSQTLNTEAFF.

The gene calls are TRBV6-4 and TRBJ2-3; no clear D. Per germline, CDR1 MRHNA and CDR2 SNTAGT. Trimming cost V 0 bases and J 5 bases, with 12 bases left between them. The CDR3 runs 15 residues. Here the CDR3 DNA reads TGTGCCAGCAGTGACTCGACGGGTTCGGGAGATACGCAGTATTTT. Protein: CASSDSTGSGDTQYF.

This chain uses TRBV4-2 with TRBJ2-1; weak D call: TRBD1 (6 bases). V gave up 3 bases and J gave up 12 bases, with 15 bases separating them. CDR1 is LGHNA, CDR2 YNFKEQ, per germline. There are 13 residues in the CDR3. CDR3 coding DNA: TGTGCCAGCAGCCAGGAATTTGGGACACCGCAGTTCTTC. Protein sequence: CASSQEFGTPQFF.

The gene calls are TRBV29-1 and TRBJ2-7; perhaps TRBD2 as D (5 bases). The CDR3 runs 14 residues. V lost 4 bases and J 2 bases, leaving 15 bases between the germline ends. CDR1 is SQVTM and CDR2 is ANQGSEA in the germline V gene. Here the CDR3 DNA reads TGCAGCGTTGGTTCCACCGCCGGGACCTACGAGCAGTACTTC. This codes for CSVGSTAGTYEQYF.

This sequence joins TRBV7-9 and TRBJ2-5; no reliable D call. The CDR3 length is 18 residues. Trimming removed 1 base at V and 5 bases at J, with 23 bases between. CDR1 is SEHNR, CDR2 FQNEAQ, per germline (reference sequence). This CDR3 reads CASSLVRSNLIPGETQYF. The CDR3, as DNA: TGTGCCAGCAGCTTAGTTCGGTCGAATCTAATACCCGGGGAGACCCAGTACTTC.

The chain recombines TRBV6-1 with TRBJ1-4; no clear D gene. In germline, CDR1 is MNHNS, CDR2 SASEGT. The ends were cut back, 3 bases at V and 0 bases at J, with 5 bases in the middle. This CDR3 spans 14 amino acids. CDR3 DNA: TGTGCCAGCAGTGAGGAGTCAACTAATGAAAAACTGTTTTTT. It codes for CASSEESTNEKLFF.

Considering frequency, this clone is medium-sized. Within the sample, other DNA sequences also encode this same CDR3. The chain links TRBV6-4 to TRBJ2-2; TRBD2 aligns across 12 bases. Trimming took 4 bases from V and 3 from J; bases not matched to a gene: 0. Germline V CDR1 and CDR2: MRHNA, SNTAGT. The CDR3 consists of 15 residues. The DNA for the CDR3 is TGTGCCAGCAGTGGACTAGCGGGAGACACCGGGGAGCTGTTTTTT. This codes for CASSGLAGDTGELFF.

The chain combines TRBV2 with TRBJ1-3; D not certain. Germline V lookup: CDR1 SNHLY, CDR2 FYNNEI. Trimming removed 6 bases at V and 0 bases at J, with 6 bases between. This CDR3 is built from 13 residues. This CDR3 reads CASRPDSGNTIYF. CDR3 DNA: TGTGCCAGCAGACCAGACTCTGGAAACACCATATATTTT.

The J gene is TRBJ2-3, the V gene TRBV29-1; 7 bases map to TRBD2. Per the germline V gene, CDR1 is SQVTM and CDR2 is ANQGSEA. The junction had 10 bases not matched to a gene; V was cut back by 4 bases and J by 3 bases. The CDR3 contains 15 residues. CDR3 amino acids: CSVAGLGGSTDTQYF. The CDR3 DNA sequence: TGCAGCGTTGCAGGCTTGGGCGGGAGTACAGATACGCAGTATTTT.

CDR3: CASSLNGRDGAFF. For the CDR3, the DNA is TGTGCCAGCAGTTTAAACGGGCGGGACGGAGCTTTCTTT. The V call is TRBV28, the J call TRBJ1-1; weak D call: TRBD1 (5 bases). The CDR3 spans 13 residues. V dropped 2 bases and J dropped 10 bases, with 14 bases sitting between them. CDR1 MDHEN and CDR2 SYDVKM come from the germline V gene.

The chain's CDR3 is CASSDTLNTEAFF. CDR3 coding DNA: TGTGCCAGCTCAGACACCCTGAACACTGAAGCTTTCTTT. The chain links TRBV6-1 to TRBJ1-1; the D is unclear. The CDR3 contains 13 residues. Germline V gene lookup returns CDR1 MNHNS and CDR2 SASEGT. Deletions cut 8 bases from V and 0 bases from J, with 10 bases between.

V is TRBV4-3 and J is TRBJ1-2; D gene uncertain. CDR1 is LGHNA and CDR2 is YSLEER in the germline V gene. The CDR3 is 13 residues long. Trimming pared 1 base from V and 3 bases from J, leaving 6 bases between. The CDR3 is CASSQGGYYGYTF. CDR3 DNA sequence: TGCGCCAGCAGCCAAGGCGGGTACTATGGCTACACCTTC.

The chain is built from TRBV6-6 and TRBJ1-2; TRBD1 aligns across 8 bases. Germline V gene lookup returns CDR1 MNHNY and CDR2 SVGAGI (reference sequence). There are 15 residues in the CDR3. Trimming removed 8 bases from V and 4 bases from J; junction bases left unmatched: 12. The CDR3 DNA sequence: TGTGCCAGCCTCCGAGCAGGGGGCGATAGCTATGGCTACACCTTC. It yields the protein CASLRAGGDSYGYTF.

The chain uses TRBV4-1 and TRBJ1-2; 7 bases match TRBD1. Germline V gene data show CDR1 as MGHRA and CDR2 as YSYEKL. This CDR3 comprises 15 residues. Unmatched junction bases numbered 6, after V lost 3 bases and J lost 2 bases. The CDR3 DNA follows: TGCGCCAGCAGCCAGGGCCGGGACAGAAACTATGGCTACACCTTC. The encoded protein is CASSQGRDRNYGYTF.